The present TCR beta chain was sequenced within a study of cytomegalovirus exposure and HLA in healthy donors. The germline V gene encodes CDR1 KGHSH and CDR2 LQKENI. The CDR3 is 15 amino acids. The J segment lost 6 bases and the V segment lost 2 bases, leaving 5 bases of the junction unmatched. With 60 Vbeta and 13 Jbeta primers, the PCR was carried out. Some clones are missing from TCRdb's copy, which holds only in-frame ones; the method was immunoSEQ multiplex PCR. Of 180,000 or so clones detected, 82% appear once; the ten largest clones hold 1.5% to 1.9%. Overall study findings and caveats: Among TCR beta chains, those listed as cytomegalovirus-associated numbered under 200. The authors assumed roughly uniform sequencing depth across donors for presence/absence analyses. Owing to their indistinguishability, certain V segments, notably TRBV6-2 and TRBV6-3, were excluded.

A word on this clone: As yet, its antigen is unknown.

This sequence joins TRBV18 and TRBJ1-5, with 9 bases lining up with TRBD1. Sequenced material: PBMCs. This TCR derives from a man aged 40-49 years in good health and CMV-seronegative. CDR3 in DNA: TGTGCCAGCTCACCATCACAGGGGGCTGTTCAGCCCCAGCATTTT. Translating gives CASSPSQGAVQPQHF.